A selection of T cell receptor beta chains follows, all from one sample in a study. Via MiXCR, TCRdb re-called the 5' RACE reads, giving one row per CDR3 protein. The table shows almost 9,000 distinct CDR3 sequences, with under 35% occurring only once. Sequenced material: naive CD4+ T cells sorted from a lymph node. The origin of the receptors is a female donor with breast cancer. Each CDR3 is given with its conserved first and last residue. The D gene is left open where the match is weak. Size tells how often a clone was seen (once, few, many) or the class of an expanded clone, and some rows leave it out.

j_call: TRBJ2-5; d_call: -; clone_size: large; v_call: TRBV5-1; cdr3_aa: CASSSTGTPRERTQYF; cdr3_nt: TGCGCCAGCAGCTCTACCGGGACACCCCGTGAAAGGACCCAGTACTTC
j_call: TRBJ1-6; d_call: TRBD1; clone_size: medium-sized; v_call: TRBV10-3; cdr3_aa: CAIRGTANNSPLHF; cdr3_nt: TGTGCCATCAGGGGGACAGCCAATAATTCACCCCTCCACTTT
j_call: TRBJ1-4; d_call: -; clone_size: medium-sized; v_call: TRBV7-2; cdr3_aa: CASSPGGGGTAEKLFF; cdr3_nt: TGTGCCAGCAGCCCGGGGGGGGGAGGAACAGCTGAAAAACTGTTTTTT
j_call: TRBJ2-1; d_call: -; clone_size: many; v_call: TRBV20-1; cdr3_aa: CSARDQGRGHEQFF; cdr3_nt: TGCAGTGCTAGAGATCAGGGCAGGGGCCATGAGCAGTTCTTC
j_call: TRBJ2-1; d_call: -; clone_size: -; v_call: TRBV19; cdr3_aa: CAGSPQGKGHNEQFF; cdr3_nt: TGTGCCGGTAGTCCCCAGGGTAAGGGCCACAATGAGCAGTTCTTC
j_call: TRBJ1-5; d_call: -; clone_size: -; v_call: TRBV10-2; cdr3_aa: CVSSGNPTQQPQHF; cdr3_nt: TGCGTCAGCAGTGGTAACCCGACCCAACAGCCCCAGCATTTT
j_call: TRBJ2-6; d_call: -; clone_size: medium-sized; v_call: TRBV6-2/TRBV6-3; cdr3_aa: CASSYSGANVLTF; cdr3_nt: TGTGCCAGCAGCTATTCTGGGGCCAACGTCCTGACTTTC
j_call: TRBJ2-1; d_call: TRBD2; clone_size: many; v_call: TRBV20-1; cdr3_aa: CSGTSRSSYNEQFF; cdr3_nt: TGCAGTGGGACTAGCCGTAGCTCCTACAATGAGCAGTTCTTC
j_call: TRBJ1-6; d_call: TRBD1; clone_size: -; v_call: TRBV4-3; cdr3_aa: CASSQGTGIRGFVSPLHF; cdr3_nt: TGCGCCAGCAGCCAAGGGACAGGGATCCGGGGGTTCGTTTCACCCCTCCACTTT
j_call: TRBJ1-1; d_call: -; clone_size: many; v_call: TRBV6-6; cdr3_aa: CASRKQDSEAFF; cdr3_nt: TGTGCCAGCAGAAAACAGGATTCTGAAGCTTTCTTT
j_call: TRBJ1-2; d_call: -; clone_size: -; v_call: TRBV30; cdr3_aa: CAWSVSGSYYGYTF; cdr3_nt: TGTGCCTGGAGTGTCTCCGGTTCTTACTATGGCTACACCTTC
j_call: TRBJ2-7; d_call: -; clone_size: medium-sized; v_call: TRBV20-1; cdr3_aa: CSASSSRALGPYEQYF; cdr3_nt: TGCAGTGCTAGTAGCAGCCGGGCCCTGGGCCCCTACGAGCAGTACTTC
j_call: TRBJ2-3; d_call: -; clone_size: many; v_call: TRBV18; cdr3_aa: CASSPYVTDTQYF; cdr3_nt: TGTGCCAGCTCACCATATGTTACAGATACGCAGTATTTT
j_call: TRBJ2-7; d_call: -; clone_size: once; v_call: TRBV5-1; cdr3_aa: CAGSLADHERYF; cdr3_nt: TGCGCCGGCAGCTTGGCCGATCACGAGCGGTACTTC
j_call: TRBJ1-2; d_call: -; clone_size: many; v_call: TRBV29-1; cdr3_aa: CSAKPPGTLRGYTF; cdr3_nt: TGCAGCGCAAAACCCCCTGGTACATTAAGAGGTTACACCTTC
j_call: TRBJ2-7; d_call: TRBD1; clone_size: few; v_call: TRBV7-2; cdr3_aa: CASSFPGQFYEQYF; cdr3_nt: TGTGCCAGCAGCTTTCCGGGACAGTTCTACGAGCAGTACTTC
j_call: TRBJ2-5; d_call: -; clone_size: medium-sized; v_call: TRBV6-5; cdr3_aa: CASRPGLQETQYF; cdr3_nt: TGTGCCAGCAGGCCGGGACTGCAAGAGACCCAGTACTTC
j_call: TRBJ2-1; d_call: -; clone_size: many; v_call: TRBV11-2; cdr3_aa: CASTKAGPYNEQFF; cdr3_nt: TGTGCCAGCACCAAAGCAGGGCCCTACAATGAGCAGTTCTTC
j_call: TRBJ1-2; d_call: -; clone_size: medium-sized; v_call: TRBV7-8; cdr3_aa: CASSTLGVTNAF; cdr3_nt: TGTGCCAGCAGCACACTCGGGGTGACTAACGCCTTC
j_call: TRBJ2-3; d_call: TRBD2; clone_size: medium-sized; v_call: TRBV7-2; cdr3_aa: CAAGLAGADTQYF; cdr3_nt: TGTGCCGCAGGGCTAGCGGGAGCAGATACGCAGTATTTT
j_call: TRBJ2-1; d_call: TRBD2; clone_size: medium-sized; v_call: TRBV4-2; cdr3_aa: CASSQVPTSGEQFF; cdr3_nt: TGTGCCAGCAGCCAAGTCCCGACTAGCGGAGAACAGTTCTTC
j_call: TRBJ1-1; d_call: -; clone_size: -; v_call: TRBV10-1; cdr3_aa: CASSRTVGTEAFF; cdr3_nt: TGCGCCAGCAGCCGCACGGTGGGCACTGAAGCTTTCTTT
j_call: TRBJ2-3; d_call: TRBD2; clone_size: few; v_call: TRBV6-5; cdr3_aa: CASSYGLAGPTDTQYF; cdr3_nt: TGTGCCAGCAGTTACGGACTAGCGGGACCCACAGATACGCAGTATTTT
j_call: TRBJ1-1; d_call: TRBD1; clone_size: -; v_call: TRBV7-9; cdr3_aa: CASSQGQFEAFF; cdr3_nt: TGTGCCAGCAGCCAGGGACAGTTTGAAGCTTTCTTT
j_call: TRBJ2-1; d_call: -; clone_size: many; v_call: TRBV11-3; cdr3_aa: CASSFVYNEQFF; cdr3_nt: TGTGCCAGCAGCTTTGTCTACAATGAGCAGTTCTTC
j_call: TRBJ2-1; d_call: TRBD2; clone_size: -; v_call: TRBV6-1; cdr3_aa: CASTVAGAYNEQFF; cdr3_nt: TGTGCCAGCACCGTAGCGGGGGCCTACAATGAGCAGTTCTTC
j_call: TRBJ2-3; d_call: TRBD1; clone_size: many; v_call: TRBV11-2; cdr3_aa: CASSRQGSTDTQYF; cdr3_nt: TGTGCCAGCAGCCGACAGGGGAGCACAGATACGCAGTATTTT
j_call: TRBJ1-5; d_call: TRBD1; clone_size: many; v_call: TRBV30; cdr3_aa: CAWSGTGGMGNQPQHF; cdr3_nt: TGTGCCTGGAGCGGTACAGGGGGCATGGGCAATCAGCCCCAGCATTTT
j_call: TRBJ1-2; d_call: TRBD1; clone_size: many; v_call: TRBV12-3/TRBV12-4; cdr3_aa: CASTLRSGGYGYTF; cdr3_nt: TGTGCCAGCACTCTCAGGTCAGGGGGCTATGGCTACACCTTC
j_call: TRBJ2-1; d_call: TRBD2; clone_size: medium-sized; v_call: TRBV12-3/TRBV12-4; cdr3_aa: CASSFPQLAGANNEQFF; cdr3_nt: TGTGCCAGCAGCTTCCCCCAACTAGCGGGTGCAAACAATGAGCAGTTCTTC
j_call: TRBJ2-1; d_call: -; clone_size: -; v_call: TRBV20-1; cdr3_aa: CSARDGPYNEQFF; cdr3_nt: TGCAGTGCTAGAGATGGCCCTTACAATGAGCAGTTCTTC
j_call: TRBJ2-1; d_call: TRBD2; clone_size: many; v_call: TRBV12-3/TRBV12-4; cdr3_aa: CASSRLAGAYNEQFF; cdr3_nt: TGTGCCAGCAGTCGCCTAGCGGGGGCATACAATGAGCAGTTCTTC
j_call: TRBJ2-3; d_call: -; clone_size: -; v_call: TRBV9; cdr3_aa: CVSSRLSSTDTQYF; cdr3_nt: TGTGTCAGCAGCCGCCTTTCCAGCACAGATACGCAATATTTT
j_call: TRBJ2-7; d_call: TRBD2; clone_size: medium-sized; v_call: TRBV5-1; cdr3_aa: CASSRRTSGSYEQYF; cdr3_nt: TGCGCCAGCAGCCGACGGACTAGCGGGAGTTACGAGCAGTACTTC
j_call: TRBJ2-7; d_call: -; clone_size: medium-sized; v_call: TRBV18; cdr3_aa: CASSPATGGQYF; cdr3_nt: TGTGCCAGCTCACCCGCGACCGGAGGGCAGTACTTC
j_call: TRBJ2-2; d_call: -; clone_size: few; v_call: TRBV5-4; cdr3_aa: CASSLFQNTGELFF; cdr3_nt: TGTGCCAGCAGCTTGTTCCAGAACACCGGGGAGCTGTTTTTT
j_call: TRBJ2-7; d_call: -; clone_size: -; v_call: TRBV9; cdr3_aa: CASSVGSTSTYERHF; cdr3_nt: TGTGCCAGCAGCGTAGGGAGCACTTCAACCTACGAGCGGCACTTC
j_call: TRBJ1-1; d_call: -; clone_size: few; v_call: TRBV3-1; cdr3_aa: CASSQNRLGADTEAFF; cdr3_nt: TGTGCCAGCAGCCAAAACAGACTCGGAGCGGACACTGAAGCTTTCTTT
j_call: TRBJ1-5; d_call: -; clone_size: many; v_call: TRBV19; cdr3_aa: CASSKPLRGAGNQPQHF; cdr3_nt: TGTGCCAGTAGTAAGCCCCTAAGAGGGGCTGGCAATCAGCCCCAGCATTTT
j_call: TRBJ2-1; d_call: -; clone_size: -; v_call: TRBV7-2; cdr3_aa: CASSLGAGRYNEQFF; cdr3_nt: TGTGCCAGCAGCTTAGGGGCAGGGAGGTACAATGAGCAGTTCTTC
j_call: TRBJ1-5; d_call: -; clone_size: many; v_call: TRBV4-1; cdr3_aa: CASSPGQLGENQPQHF; cdr3_nt: TGCGCCAGCAGCCCTGGACAATTGGGTGAGAATCAGCCCCAGCATTTT
j_call: TRBJ2-7; d_call: -; clone_size: once; v_call: TRBV7-6; cdr3_aa: CASSRDPGTTYEQYF; cdr3_nt: TGTGCCAGCAGCCGCGACCCCGGGACAACCTACGAGCAGTACTTC
j_call: TRBJ1-1; d_call: -; clone_size: many; v_call: TRBV9; cdr3_aa: CASSVQNGEAFF; cdr3_nt: TGTGCCAGCAGCGTTCAGAATGGTGAAGCTTTCTTT
j_call: TRBJ1-5; d_call: TRBD1; clone_size: few; v_call: TRBV5-1; cdr3_aa: CASSPNRGDQPQRF; cdr3_nt: TGCGCCAGCAGCCCCAACAGGGGGGATCAGCCCCAGCGTTTT
j_call: TRBJ1-5; d_call: -; clone_size: medium-sized; v_call: TRBV10-3; cdr3_aa: CAISEREAQPQHF; cdr3_nt: TGTGCCATCAGTGAGAGAGAGGCTCAGCCCCAGCATTTT
j_call: TRBJ1-2; d_call: TRBD1; clone_size: medium-sized; v_call: TRBV5-1; cdr3_aa: CASSSDGTDPRGYTF; cdr3_nt: TGCGCCAGCAGCTCGGATGGGACAGACCCGCGCGGCTACACCTTC
j_call: TRBJ2-3; d_call: -; clone_size: few; v_call: TRBV4-1; cdr3_aa: CASSQDPAYSRSVADTQYF; cdr3_nt: TGCGCCAGCAGCCAAGACCCCGCGTATAGCAGGAGCGTGGCAGATACGCAGTATTTT
j_call: TRBJ1-4; d_call: -; clone_size: -; v_call: TRBV5-1; cdr3_aa: CASRAPDSGEKLFF; cdr3_nt: TGCGCCAGCAGGGCCCCGGACTCGGGTGAAAAACTGTTTTTT
j_call: TRBJ2-5; d_call: -; clone_size: medium-sized; v_call: TRBV11-2; cdr3_aa: CASSSGATPGWETQYF; cdr3_nt: TGTGCCAGCAGCTCCGGGGCCACACCAGGATGGGAGACCCAGTACTTC
j_call: TRBJ2-4; d_call: TRBD2; clone_size: -; v_call: TRBV7-8; cdr3_aa: CASSPGRAGVAKNIQYF; cdr3_nt: TGTGCCAGCAGCCCTGGGCGGGCGGGGGTAGCCAAAAACATTCAGTACTTC
j_call: TRBJ1-3; d_call: TRBD1; clone_size: -; v_call: TRBV7-8; cdr3_aa: CASSLQGAAGNTIYF; cdr3_nt: TGTGCCAGCAGCTTGCAGGGGGCCGCTGGAAACACCATATATTTT
j_call: TRBJ1-1; d_call: -; clone_size: -; v_call: TRBV7-9; cdr3_aa: CASSLALPDEAFF; cdr3_nt: TGTGCCAGCAGCTTAGCGCTACCGGACGAAGCTTTCTTT
j_call: TRBJ2-1; d_call: TRBD2; clone_size: many; v_call: TRBV5-1; cdr3_aa: CASSFSPAGVYNEQFF; cdr3_nt: TGCGCCAGCAGCTTCTCCCCAGCGGGAGTGTACAATGAGCAGTTCTTC
j_call: TRBJ2-7; d_call: -; clone_size: -; v_call: TRBV20-1; cdr3_aa: CSAIRGTSYEQCF; cdr3_nt: TGCAGTGCTATCCGGGGCACCTCCTACGAGCAGTGCTTC
j_call: TRBJ2-7; d_call: -; clone_size: -; v_call: TRBV6-5; cdr3_aa: CASSYSILGITYEQYF; cdr3_nt: TGTGCCAGCAGTTACTCAATTTTAGGGATAACCTACGAGCAGTACTTC
j_call: TRBJ1-1; d_call: -; clone_size: few; v_call: TRBV29-1; cdr3_aa: CSSGVGAEAFF; cdr3_nt: TGCAGCAGCGGGGTTGGGGCTGAAGCTTTCTTT
j_call: TRBJ2-1; d_call: TRBD2; clone_size: -; v_call: TRBV19; cdr3_aa: CASRRTSGTRNEQFF; cdr3_nt: TGTGCCAGTCGCCGGACTAGCGGGACCCGAAATGAGCAGTTCTTC
j_call: TRBJ2-1; d_call: TRBD2; clone_size: many; v_call: TRBV6-1; cdr3_aa: CASRLAGPDHEQFF; cdr3_nt: TGTGCCAGCAGATTAGCGGGGCCCGACCATGAGCAGTTCTTC
j_call: TRBJ1-2; d_call: -; clone_size: -; v_call: TRBV6-2/TRBV6-3; cdr3_aa: CASNQLEDRRINYGYTF; cdr3_nt: TGTGCCAGCAATCAACTAGAGGACAGAAGAATTAACTATGGCTACACCTTC
j_call: TRBJ1-1; d_call: -; clone_size: few; v_call: TRBV3-1; cdr3_aa: CASSHGPGRGTEAFF; cdr3_nt: TGTGCCAGCAGCCACGGACCTGGGAGAGGCACTGAAGCTTTCTTT